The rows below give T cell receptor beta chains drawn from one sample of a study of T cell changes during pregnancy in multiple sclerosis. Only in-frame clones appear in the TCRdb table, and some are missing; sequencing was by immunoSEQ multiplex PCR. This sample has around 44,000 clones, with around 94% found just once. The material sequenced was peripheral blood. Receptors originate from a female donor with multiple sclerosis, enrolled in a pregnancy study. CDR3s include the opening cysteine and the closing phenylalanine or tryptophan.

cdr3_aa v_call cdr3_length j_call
CASSEFPGLAGESVEQYF TRBV2 18 TRBJ2-7
CASSRSSREQYF TRBV7-9 12 TRBJ2-7
CASSRLAGEETQYF TRBV6-5 14 TRBJ2-5
CASSLPGLALISYEQYF TRBV28 17 TRBJ2-7
CASSGGRDSYNEQFF TRBV10-1 15 TRBJ2-1
CASSLDGTGFVTGELFF TRBV7-7 17 TRBJ2-2
CASSTIGDRLSYEQYF TRBV18 16 TRBJ2-7
CASSPYLAGGPGDTQYF TRBV18 17 TRBJ2-3
CASSPGQGGEQPQHF TRBV5-1 15 TRBJ1-5
CASSPETANTGELFF TRBV18 15 TRBJ2-2
CASSDGRDTGELFF TRBV6-5 14 TRBJ2-2
CASSEHRGGTDTQYF TRBV6-1 15 TRBJ2-3
CASSLGKGTGRYEQYF TRBV13 16 TRBJ2-7
CASSEALAHTDTQYF TRBV6-1 15 TRBJ2-3
CASSQGEYGYTF TRBV2 12 TRBJ1-2
CASSIGGGSNQPQHF TRBV19 15 TRBJ1-5
CASSRLADQETQYF TRBV5-1 14 TRBJ2-5
CASAPAGKSSYEQYF TRBV7-2 15 TRBJ2-7
CASSPEGGTNEKLFF TRBV4-2 15 TRBJ1-4
CATLNRGNEQYF TRBV6-5 12 TRBJ2-7
CASSPPGLAGGLAKNIQYF TRBV18 19 TRBJ2-4
CASSYRDLEAFF TRBV5-6 12 TRBJ1-1
CASRRGQFSNQPQHF TRBV6-1 15 TRBJ1-5
CASSSTGGGLYGYTF TRBV19 15 TRBJ1-2
CASSPLNRGNSYEQYF TRBV18 16 TRBJ2-7
CASSEEPTGDKSNQPQHF TRBV6-1 18 TRBJ1-5
CASRLAPWGHRKGNNRAEAFF TRBV12-2 21 TRBJ1-1
CASGQLTNEKLFF TRBV2 13 TRBJ1-4
CASSLGGGAQSVIQYF TRBV5-6 16 TRBJ2-4
CAWSVYGGPLHF TRBV30 12 TRBJ1-6
CASSRQTVGITGELFF TRBV19 16 TRBJ2-2
CASSRTGRQETQYF TRBV7-7 14 TRBJ2-5
CASSYSGFFSGNTIYF TRBV6-5 16 TRBJ1-3
CASSLLGREPQHF TRBV7-2 13 TRBJ1-5
CASSPYRGQPQHF TRBV6-5 13 TRBJ1-5
CASSLGRSGRGDF TRBV5-6 13 TRBJ2-3
CASSYVQGQPQHF TRBV6-5 13 TRBJ1-5
CASSPIFAGTKKRQAFF TRBV5-5 17 TRBJ1-1
CASSRGVGGDTQYF TRBV6-4 14 TRBJ2-3
CASSLVRSTGELFF TRBV7-2 14 TRBJ2-2
CASSQGWIRHLIRNTGELFF TRBV4-3 20 TRBJ2-2